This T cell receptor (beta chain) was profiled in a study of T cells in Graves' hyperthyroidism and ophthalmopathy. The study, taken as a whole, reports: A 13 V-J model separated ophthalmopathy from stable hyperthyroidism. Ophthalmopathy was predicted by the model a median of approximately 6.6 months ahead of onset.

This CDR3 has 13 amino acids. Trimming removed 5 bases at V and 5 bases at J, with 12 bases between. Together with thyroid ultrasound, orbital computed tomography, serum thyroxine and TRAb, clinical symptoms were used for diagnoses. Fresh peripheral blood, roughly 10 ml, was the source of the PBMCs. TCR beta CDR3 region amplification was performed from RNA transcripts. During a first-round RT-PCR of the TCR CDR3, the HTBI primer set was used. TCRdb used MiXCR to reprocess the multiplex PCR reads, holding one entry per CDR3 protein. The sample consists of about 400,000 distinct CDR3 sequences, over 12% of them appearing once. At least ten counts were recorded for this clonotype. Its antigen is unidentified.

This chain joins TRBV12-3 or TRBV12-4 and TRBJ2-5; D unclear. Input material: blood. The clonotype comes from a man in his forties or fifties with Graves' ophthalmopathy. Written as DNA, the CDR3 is TGTGCCAGCAGTCTTAACAGACGGGAGACCCAGTACTTC. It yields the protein CASSLNRRETQYF.